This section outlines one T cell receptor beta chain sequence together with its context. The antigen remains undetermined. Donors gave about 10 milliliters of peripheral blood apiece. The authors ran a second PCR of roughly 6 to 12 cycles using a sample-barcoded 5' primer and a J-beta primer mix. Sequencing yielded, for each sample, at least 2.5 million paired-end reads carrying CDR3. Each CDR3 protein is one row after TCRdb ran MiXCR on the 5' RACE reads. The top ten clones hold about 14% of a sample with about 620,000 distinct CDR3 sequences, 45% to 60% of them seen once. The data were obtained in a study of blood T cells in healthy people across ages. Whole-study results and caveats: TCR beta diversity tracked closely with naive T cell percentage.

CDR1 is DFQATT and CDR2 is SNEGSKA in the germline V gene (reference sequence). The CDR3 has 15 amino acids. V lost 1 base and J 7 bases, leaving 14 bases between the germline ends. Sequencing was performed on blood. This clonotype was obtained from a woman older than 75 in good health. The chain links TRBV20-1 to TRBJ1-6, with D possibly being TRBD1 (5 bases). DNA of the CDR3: TGCAGTGCTAGAGGCGGGACGGGGGACAATTCACCCCTCCACTTT. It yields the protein CSARGGTGDNSPLHF.